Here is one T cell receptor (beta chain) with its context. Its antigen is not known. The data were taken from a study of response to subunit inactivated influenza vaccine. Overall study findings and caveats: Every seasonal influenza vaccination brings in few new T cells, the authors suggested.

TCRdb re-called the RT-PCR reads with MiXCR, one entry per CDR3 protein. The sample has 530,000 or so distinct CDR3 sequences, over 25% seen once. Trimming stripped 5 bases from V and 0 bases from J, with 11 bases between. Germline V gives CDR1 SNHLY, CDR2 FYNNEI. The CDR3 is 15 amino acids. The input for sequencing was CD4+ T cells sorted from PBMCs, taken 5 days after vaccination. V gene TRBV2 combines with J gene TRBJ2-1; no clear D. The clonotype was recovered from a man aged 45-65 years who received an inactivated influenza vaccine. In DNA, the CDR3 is TGTGCCAGCAGTCCCCTGGGCCTCTCCTACAATGAGCAGTTCTTC. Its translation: CASSPLGLSYNEQFF.